This is a list of T cell receptor beta chains from one sample in a study of T-cell memory formation after mild COVID-19. TCRdb re-derived calls from the 5' RACE reads in MiXCR, one entry per CDR3 protein. This table has roughly 550,000 distinct CDR3 sequences, around 20% appearing once. Sequencing was done on a sample of PBMCs or a T cell subset sorted from them (not recorded which). Every receptor here comes from an adult woman who had mild COVID-19 (a few samples of this study predate the infection). Cell type and time point are not known. Both conserved end residues are part of each CDR3. The D gene is left open where the match is weak. Clone size is given for some rows only: seen once, a few or many times, or a class if the clone is expanded.

.,TRBJ1-5,TRBV2,.,CASSPTLGNQPQHF,TGTGCCAGCAGTCCCACGCTGGGCAATCAGCCCCAGCATTTT
.,TRBJ2-3,TRBV6-6,few,CASSLVGAFTDTQYF,TGTGCCAGCAGCCTAGTGGGGGCATTCACAGATACGCAGTATTTT
.,TRBJ2-1,TRBV4-2,.,CASSQAVSGGDSYNEQFF,TGTGCCAGCAGCCAAGCGGTTTCCGGGGGAGACTCTTACAATGAGCAGTTCTTC
.,TRBJ2-5,TRBV7-2,few,CASSLAGARETQYF,TGTGCCAGCAGCTTGGCGGGGGCCCGTGAGACCCAGTACTTC
.,TRBJ1-2,TRBV5-1,.,CASSLESYGYTF,TGCGCCAGCAGCTTGGAGTCCTATGGCTACACCTTC
TRBD2,TRBJ2-5,TRBV11-3,few,CASSRRTSGYQETQYF,TGTGCCAGCAGCCGCAGGACTAGCGGGTACCAAGAGACCCAGTACTTC
TRBD1,TRBJ1-3,TRBV7-3,few,CASSTRDRRKYSGNTIYF,TGTGCCAGCAGCACACGGGACAGGCGGAAATACTCTGGAAACACCATATATTTT
.,TRBJ1-2,TRBV25-1,.,CASRPARGSNYGYTF,TGTGCCAGCAGGCCTGCAAGGGGGTCTAACTATGGCTACACCTTC
TRBD1,TRBJ1-2,TRBV7-2,few,CASSPYMTGRNGYTF,TGTGCCAGCAGCCCTTACATGACAGGGAGGAATGGCTACACCTTC
.,TRBJ1-5,TRBV7-9,.,CASSLVGYQPQHF,TGTGCCAGCAGCTTAGTGGGATATCAGCCCCAGCATTTT
TRBD1,TRBJ2-7,TRBV5-6,once,CASSLGGTGAGEQYF,TGTGCCAGCAGCTTGGGGGGCACAGGGGCTGGCGAGCAGTACTTC
.,TRBJ2-1,TRBV5-5,many,CASSSTRYGEQFF,TGTGCCAGCAGCTCAACACGTTATGGTGAGCAGTTCTTC